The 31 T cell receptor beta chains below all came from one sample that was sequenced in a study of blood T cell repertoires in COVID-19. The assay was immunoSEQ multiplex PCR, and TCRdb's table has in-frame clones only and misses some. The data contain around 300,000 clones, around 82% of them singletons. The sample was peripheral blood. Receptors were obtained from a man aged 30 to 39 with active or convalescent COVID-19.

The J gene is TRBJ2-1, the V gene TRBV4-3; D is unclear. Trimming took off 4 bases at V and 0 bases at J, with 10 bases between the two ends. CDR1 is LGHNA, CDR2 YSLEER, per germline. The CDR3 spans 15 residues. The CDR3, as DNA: TGCGCCAGCAGCCCTTCAACGAGCTCCTACAATGAGCAGTTCTTC. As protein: CASSPSTSSYNEQFF.

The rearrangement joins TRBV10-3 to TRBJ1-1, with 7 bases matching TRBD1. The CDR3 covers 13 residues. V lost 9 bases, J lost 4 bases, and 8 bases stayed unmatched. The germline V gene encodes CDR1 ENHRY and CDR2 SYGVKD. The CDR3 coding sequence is TGTGCCATTCTCCCGACAGGGACCACTGAAGCTTTCTTT. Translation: CAILPTGTTEAFF.

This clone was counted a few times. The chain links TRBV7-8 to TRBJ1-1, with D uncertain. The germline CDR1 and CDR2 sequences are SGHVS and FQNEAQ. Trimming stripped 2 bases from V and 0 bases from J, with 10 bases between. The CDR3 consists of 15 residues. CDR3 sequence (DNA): TGTGCCAGCAGCTTATTCGCGGATATGAACACTGAAGCTTTCTTT. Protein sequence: CASSLFADMNTEAFF. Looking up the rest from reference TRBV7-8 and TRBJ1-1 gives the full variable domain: GAGVSQSPRYKVAKRGQDVALRCDPISGHVSLFWYQQALGQGPEFLTYFQNEAQLDKSGLPSDRFFAERPEGSVSTLKIQRTQQEDSAVYLCASSLFADMNTEAFFGQGTRLTVV.

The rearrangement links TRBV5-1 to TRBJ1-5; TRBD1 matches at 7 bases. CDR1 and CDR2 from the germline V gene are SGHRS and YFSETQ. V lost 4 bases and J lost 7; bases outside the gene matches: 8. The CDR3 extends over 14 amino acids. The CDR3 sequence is CASSLEQGSQPQHF. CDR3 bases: TGCGCCAGCAGCCTGGAACAGGGGAGCCAGCCCCAGCATTTT.

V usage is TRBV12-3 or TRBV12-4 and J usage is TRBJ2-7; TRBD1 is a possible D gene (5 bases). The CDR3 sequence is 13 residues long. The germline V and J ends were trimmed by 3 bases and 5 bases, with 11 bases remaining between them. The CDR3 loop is CASSFEGVHEQYF. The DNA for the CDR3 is TGTGCCAGCAGTTTTGAAGGGGTCCACGAGCAGTACTTC.

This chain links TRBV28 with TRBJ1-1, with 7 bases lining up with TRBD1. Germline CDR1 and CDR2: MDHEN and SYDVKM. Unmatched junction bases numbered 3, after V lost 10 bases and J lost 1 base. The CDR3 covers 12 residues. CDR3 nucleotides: TGTGCCACCCGGACAGGGAACACTGAAGCTTTCTTT. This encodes CATRTGNTEAFF.

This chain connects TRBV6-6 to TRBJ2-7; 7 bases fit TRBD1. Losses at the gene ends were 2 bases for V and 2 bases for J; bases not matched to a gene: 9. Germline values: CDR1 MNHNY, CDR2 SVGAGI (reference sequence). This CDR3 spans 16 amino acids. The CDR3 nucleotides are TGTGCCAGCAGTTACCCTGTGGACAGGCCTACCTACGAGCAGTACTTC. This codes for CASSYPVDRPTYEQYF.

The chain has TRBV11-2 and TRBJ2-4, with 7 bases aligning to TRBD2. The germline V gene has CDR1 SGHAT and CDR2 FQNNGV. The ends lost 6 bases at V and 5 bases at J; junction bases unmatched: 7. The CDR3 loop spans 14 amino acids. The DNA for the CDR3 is TGTGCCAGCAGTCCTCTCAGCGGGGAAAACATTCAGTACTTC. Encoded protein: CASSPLSGENIQYF.

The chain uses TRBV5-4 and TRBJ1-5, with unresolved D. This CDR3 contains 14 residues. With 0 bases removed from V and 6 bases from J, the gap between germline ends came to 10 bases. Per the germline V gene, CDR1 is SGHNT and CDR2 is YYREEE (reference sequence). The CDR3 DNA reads TGTGCCAGCAGCTTGGGTCCCCTAGGTCAGCCCCAGCATTTT. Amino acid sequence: CASSLGPLGQPQHF.

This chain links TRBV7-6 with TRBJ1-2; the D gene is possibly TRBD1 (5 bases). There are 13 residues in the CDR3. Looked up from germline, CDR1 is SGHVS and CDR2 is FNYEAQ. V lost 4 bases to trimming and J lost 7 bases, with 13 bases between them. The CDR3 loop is CASSSRGGFGYTF. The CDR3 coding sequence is TGTGCCAGCAGCTCACGCGGGGGGTTTGGCTACACCTTC.

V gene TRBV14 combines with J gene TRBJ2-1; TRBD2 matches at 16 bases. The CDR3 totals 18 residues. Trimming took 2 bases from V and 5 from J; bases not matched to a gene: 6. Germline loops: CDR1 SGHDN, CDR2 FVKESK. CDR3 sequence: CASSQLAGLAGGDNEQFF. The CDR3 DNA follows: TGTGCCAGCAGCCAACTAGCGGGACTAGCGGGAGGGGACAATGAGCAGTTCTTC.

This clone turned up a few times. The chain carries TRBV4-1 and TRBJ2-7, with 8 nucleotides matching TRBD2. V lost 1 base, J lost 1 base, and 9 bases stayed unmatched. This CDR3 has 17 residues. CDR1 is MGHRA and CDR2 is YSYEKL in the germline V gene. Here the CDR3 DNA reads TGCGCCAGCAGCCAAGCGTTCGCTAGCGGGCGTTCCTACGAGCAGTACTTC. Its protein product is CASSQAFASGRSYEQYF.

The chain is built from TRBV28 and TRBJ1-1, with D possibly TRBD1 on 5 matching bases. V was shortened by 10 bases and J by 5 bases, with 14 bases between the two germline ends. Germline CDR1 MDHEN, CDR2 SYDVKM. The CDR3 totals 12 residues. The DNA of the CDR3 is TGTGCCACCCAGGGTAGTCGGACTGAAGCTTTCTTT. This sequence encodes CATQGSRTEAFF.

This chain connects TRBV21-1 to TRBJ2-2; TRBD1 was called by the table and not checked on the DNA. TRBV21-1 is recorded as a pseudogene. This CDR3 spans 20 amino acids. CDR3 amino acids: CASSKGPLSFNPANTGELFF. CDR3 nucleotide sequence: TGTGCCAGCAGCAAAGGGCCCTTGTCCTTTAATCCCGCGAACACCGGGGAGCTGTTTTTT.

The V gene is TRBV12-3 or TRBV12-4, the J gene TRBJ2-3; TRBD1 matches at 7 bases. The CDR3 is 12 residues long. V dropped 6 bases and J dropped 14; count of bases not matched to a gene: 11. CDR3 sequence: CASSRGQAPGYF. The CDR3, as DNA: TGTGCCAGCAGCCGAGGACAGGCGCCGGGGTATTTT.

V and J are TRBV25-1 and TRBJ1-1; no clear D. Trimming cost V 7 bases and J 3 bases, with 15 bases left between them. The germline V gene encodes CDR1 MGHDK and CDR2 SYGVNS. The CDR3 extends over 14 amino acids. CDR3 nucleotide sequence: TGTGCCAGCACCCGGGATATCTTTGACACTGAAGCTTTCTTT. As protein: CASTRDIFDTEAFF. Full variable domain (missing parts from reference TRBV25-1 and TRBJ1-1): EADIYQTPRYLVIGTGKKITLECSQTMGHDKMYWYQQDPGMELHLIHYSYGVNSTEKGDLSSESTVSRIRTEHFPLTLESARPSHTSQYLCASTRDIFDTEAFFGQGTRLTVV.

The CDR3 region is CSAVLFPVINEQFF. DNA for the CDR3: TGCAGCGCTGTGTTGTTCCCGGTGATCAATGAGCAGTTCTTC. The chain combines TRBV29-1 with TRBJ2-1; D gene unclear. From germline, CDR1 is SQVTM and CDR2 ANQGSEA. The CDR3 spans 14 residues. Trimming shortened V by 7 bases and J by 6 bases, and 19 bases separated the two germline ends.

The CDR3 is CASSFSTGSGANVLTF. The CDR3 coding sequence is TGTGCCAGCAGTTTCTCTACAGGGTCTGGGGCCAACGTCCTGACTTTC. This chain links TRBV9 with TRBJ2-6; perhaps TRBD1 as D (6 bases). The CDR3 consists of 16 residues. Trimming cost V 5 bases and J 1 base, with 13 bases left between them. Germline lookup yields CDR1 SGDLS and CDR2 YYNGEE.

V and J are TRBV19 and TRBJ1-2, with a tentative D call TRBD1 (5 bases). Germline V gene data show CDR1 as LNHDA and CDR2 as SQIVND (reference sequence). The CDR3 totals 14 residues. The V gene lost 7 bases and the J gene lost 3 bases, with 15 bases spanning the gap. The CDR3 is CASTYQGVDYGYTF. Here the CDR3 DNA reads TGTGCCAGTACCTATCAAGGGGTAGACTATGGCTACACCTTC.

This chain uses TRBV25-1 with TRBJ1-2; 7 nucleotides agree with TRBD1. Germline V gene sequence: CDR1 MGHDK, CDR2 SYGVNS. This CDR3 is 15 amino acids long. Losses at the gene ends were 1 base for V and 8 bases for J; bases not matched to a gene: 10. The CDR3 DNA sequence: TGTGCCAGCAGTGAATCGTGGGACAGTGGCCTAGGCTACACCTTC. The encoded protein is CASSESWDSGLGYTF.

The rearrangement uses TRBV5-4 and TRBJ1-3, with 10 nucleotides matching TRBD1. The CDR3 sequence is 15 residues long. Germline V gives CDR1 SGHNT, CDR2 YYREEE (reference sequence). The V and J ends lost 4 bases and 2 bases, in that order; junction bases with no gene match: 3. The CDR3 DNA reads TGTGCCAGCAGCCGCGGGACAGGGGCTGGAAACACCATATATTTT. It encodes CASSRGTGAGNTIYF.

In DNA form, the CDR3 reads TGTGCCAGCAGTTTGGGGGGGCCAGAACTATTTAACTATGGCTACACCTTC. Translation gives CASSLGGPELFNYGYTF. This chain links TRBV28 with TRBJ1-2, with D possibly being TRBD1 (6 bases). Germline CDR1 is MDHEN and CDR2 is SYDVKM. Trimming left V 3 bases short and J 1 base short, with 18 bases between. CDR3 length equals 17 residues.

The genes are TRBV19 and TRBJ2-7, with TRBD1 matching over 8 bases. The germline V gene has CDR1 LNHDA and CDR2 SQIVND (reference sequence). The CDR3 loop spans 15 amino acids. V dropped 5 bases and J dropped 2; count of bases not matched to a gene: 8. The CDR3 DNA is TGTGCCAGTAGTTTGGCCGGGACAGGACCCTACGAGCAGTACTTC. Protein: CASSLAGTGPYEQYF.

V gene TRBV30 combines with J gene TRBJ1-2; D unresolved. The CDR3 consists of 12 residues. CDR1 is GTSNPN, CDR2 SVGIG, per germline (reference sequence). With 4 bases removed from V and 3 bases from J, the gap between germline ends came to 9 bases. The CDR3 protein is CAWNFQYYGYTF. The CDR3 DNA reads TGTGCCTGGAATTTTCAATACTATGGCTACACCTTC.

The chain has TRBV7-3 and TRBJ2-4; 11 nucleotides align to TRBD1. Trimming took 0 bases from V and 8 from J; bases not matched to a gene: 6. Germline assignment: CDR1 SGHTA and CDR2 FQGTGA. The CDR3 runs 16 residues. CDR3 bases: TGTGCCAGCAGCTTAACAGCCTGGGACAGGGGGGACATTCAGTACTTC. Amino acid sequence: CASSLTAWDRGDIQYF.

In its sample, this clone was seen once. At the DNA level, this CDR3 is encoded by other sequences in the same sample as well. CDR3: CASRVGLAVYNEQFF. The CDR3 nucleotides read TGTGCCAGCAGGGTGGGGCTAGCGGTATACAATGAGCAGTTCTTC. J is TRBJ2-1 and V is TRBV2, with 7 positions matching TRBD2. Unmatched junction bases numbered 9, after V lost 6 bases and J lost 4 bases. CDR3 length: 15 amino acids. Germline-derived CDR1 and CDR2 are SNHLY and FYNNEI. Full variable domain (outside the CDR3, taken from reference TRBV2 and TRBJ2-1): EPEVTQTPSHQVTQMGQEVILRCVPISNHLYFYWYRQILGQKVEFLVSFYNNEISEKSEIFDDQFSVERPDGSNFTLKIRSTKLEDSAMYFCASRVGLAVYNEQFFGPGTRLTVL.

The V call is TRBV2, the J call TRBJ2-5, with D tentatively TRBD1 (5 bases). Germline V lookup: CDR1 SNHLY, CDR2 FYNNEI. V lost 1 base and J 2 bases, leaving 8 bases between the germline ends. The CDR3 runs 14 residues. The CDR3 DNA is TGTGCCAGCAGTGAAGTGACAGATCAAGAGACCCAGTACTTC. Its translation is CASSEVTDQETQYF. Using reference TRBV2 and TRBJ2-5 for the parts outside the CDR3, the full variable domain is EPEVTQTPSHQVTQMGQEVILRCVPISNHLYFYWYRQILGQKVEFLVSFYNNEISEKSEIFDDQFSVERPDGSNFTLKIRSTKLEDSAMYFCASSEVTDQETQYFGPGTRLLVL.

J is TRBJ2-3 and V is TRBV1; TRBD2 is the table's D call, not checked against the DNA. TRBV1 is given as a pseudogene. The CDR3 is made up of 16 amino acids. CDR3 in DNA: TGCACCAGCAGCCAAGAGGGGCGGGGGCGCACAGATACGCAGTATTTT. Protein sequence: CTSSQEGRGRTDTQYF.

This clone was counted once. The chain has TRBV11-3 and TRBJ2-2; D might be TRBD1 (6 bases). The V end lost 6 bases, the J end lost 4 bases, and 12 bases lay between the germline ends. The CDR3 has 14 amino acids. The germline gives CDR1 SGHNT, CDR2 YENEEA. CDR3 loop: CASRLQGTTGELFF. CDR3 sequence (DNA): TGTGCCAGCAGATTACAGGGTACCACCGGGGAGCTGTTTTTT.

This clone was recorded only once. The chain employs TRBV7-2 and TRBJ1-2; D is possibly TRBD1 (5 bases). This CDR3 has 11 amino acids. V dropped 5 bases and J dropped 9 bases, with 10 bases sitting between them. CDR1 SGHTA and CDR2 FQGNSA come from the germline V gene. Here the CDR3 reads CASSPDTSYTF. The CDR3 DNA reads TGTGCCAGCAGCCCGGACACTAGCTACACCTTC.

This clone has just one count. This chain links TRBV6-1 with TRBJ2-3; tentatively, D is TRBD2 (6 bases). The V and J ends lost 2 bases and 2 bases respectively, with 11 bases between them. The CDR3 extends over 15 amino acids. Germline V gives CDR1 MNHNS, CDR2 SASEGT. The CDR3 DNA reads TGTGCCAGCAGTGAATTTGCGGGGTACACAGATACGCAGTATTTT. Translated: CASSEFAGYTDTQYF.